This record covers a single T cell receptor (beta chain). This clone was seen a single time. It lacks a known antigen. No base-level quality is on record; no much larger clone is a single base apart. These data are taken from a study of radiotherapy plus CTLA-4 blockade in lung cancer (dated by TCRdb to between 2017 and 2018). With regard to the full study: Objective responses occurred in 18% of enrolled patients, and about 30% achieved disease control. Results the study describes overall, beyond this receptor: TCR clones derived from tumors expanded in peripheral blood after treatment with radiotherapy and ipilimumab. Early dynamic changes in blood T cell clones, together with increased serum interferon-beta after radiation, were reported as the strongest predictors of response.

The study evaluated CTLA-4 blockade (ipilimumab) given together with focal radiation therapy in patients who had chemo-refractory metastatic non-small-cell lung cancer. Receptor amplification or capture employed the immunoSEQ multiplex PCR assay. Not all clones reach the TCRdb copy of this immuneACCESS table, which keeps in-frame sequences only. Checked studies attribute under half of the gap to unresolved V genes and leave the rest unexplained. Present in this sample are roughly 97,000 clones, roughly 74% of which were seen just once. The ten largest clones take up around 3% of the sample. The CDR3 covers 15 residues, taking in both the cysteine and the phenylalanine. Only CDR3 DNA is held: 45 bases, read in frame from base 1. Clipping removes 4 bases from V and 4 bases from J, with 8 as the unmatched junction base count. As encoded in the germline V gene, CDR1 is MDHEN while CDR2 is SYDVKM.

This receptor was identified in a human donor with non-small cell lung cancer who had a partial response to radiotherapy plus ipilimumab. Some clones in this sample may be carry-over from other donors' samples. Here the sequenced sample was peripheral blood, taken from a patient treated with radiotherapy plus ipilimumab. This receptor chain uses TRBV28 and TRBJ2-5; TRBD2 lines up with 8 middle nucleotides. The CDR3 amino acid sequence is: CASSSPGGGRETQYF. The DNA sequence is TGTGCCAGCAGTTCGCCGGGGGGGGGACGAGAGACCCAGTACTTC.